This T cell receptor beta chain was identified during a study of spatial heterogeneity in lung cancer. Whole-study context: The donors, about 74 patients with untreated early-stage non-small cell lung cancer, provided the samples. Study findings and constraints: Blood contained ubiquitous expanded tumor TCRs more at resection than at follow-up.

The time point denotes: blood at routine non-recurrence follow-up after resection. Unsorted whole RNA of tumor, nontumor lung or frozen PBMC was sequenced. Points on this clonotype: Its antigen is not known.

Germline V lookup: CDR1 SGDLS, CDR2 YYNGEE. This CDR3 is 14 amino acids long. V dropped 1 base and J dropped 1 base, with 3 bases sitting between them. Every TCR cDNA molecule bore a unique molecular identifier. Each CDR3 protein is one row after TCRdb ran MiXCR on the 5' RACE reads. The repertoire consists of approximately 110,000 distinct CDR3 sequences, with approximately 10% occurring once and the leading ten covering more than 20%. This material consisted of PBMCs, taken at follow-up. V is TRBV9 and J is TRBJ2-6; D not certain. The sequence derives from a female donor with early-stage non-small cell lung cancer. The CDR3 DNA reads as TGTGCCAGCAGCGTACTTTCTGGGGCCAACGTCCTGACTTTC. Protein: CASSVLSGANVLTF. The entire variable domain, with the rest obtained from reference TRBV9 and TRBJ2-6, is as follows: DSGVTQTPKHLITATGQRVTLRCSPRSGDLSVYWYQQSLDQGLQFLIQYYNGEERAKGNILERFSAQQFPDLHSELNLSSLELGDSALYFCASSVLSGANVLTFGAGSRLTVL.